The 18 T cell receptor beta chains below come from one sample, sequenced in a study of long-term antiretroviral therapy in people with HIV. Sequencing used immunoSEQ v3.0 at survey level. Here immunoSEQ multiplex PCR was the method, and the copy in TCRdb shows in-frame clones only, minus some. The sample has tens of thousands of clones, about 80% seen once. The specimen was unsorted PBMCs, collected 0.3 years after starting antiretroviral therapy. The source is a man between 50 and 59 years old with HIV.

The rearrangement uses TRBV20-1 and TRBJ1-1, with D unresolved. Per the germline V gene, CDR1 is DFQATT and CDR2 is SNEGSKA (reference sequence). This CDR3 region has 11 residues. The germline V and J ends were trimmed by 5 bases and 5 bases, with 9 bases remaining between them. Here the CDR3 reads CSASRTTEAFF. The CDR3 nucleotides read TGCAGTGCTTCCCGGACGACTGAAGCTTTCTTT.

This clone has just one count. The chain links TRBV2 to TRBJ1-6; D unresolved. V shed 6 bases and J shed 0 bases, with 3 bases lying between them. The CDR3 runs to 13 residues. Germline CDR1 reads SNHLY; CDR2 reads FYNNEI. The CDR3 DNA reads TGTGCCAGCAGGAGCTCCTATAATTCACCCCTCCACTTT. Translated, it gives CASRSSYNSPLHF.

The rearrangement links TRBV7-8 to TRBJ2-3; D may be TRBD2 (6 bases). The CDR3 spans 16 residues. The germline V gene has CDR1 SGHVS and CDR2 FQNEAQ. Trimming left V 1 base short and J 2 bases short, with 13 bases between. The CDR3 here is CASSLEGRFTTDTQYF. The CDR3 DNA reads TGTGCCAGCAGCTTAGAAGGGAGGTTTACCACAGATACGCAGTATTTT.

CDR3 nucleotides: TGTGCCAGCAGTGAAGCCGGGGACGGGGGTCGAGGTGGCTACACCTTC. It translates to CASSEAGDGGRGGYTF. The V call is TRBV6-1, the J call TRBJ1-2; perhaps TRBD1 as D (5 bases). The CDR3 runs 16 residues. The germline gives CDR1 MNHNS, CDR2 SASEGT. V was clipped by 0 bases and J by 7 bases, with 18 bases between them.

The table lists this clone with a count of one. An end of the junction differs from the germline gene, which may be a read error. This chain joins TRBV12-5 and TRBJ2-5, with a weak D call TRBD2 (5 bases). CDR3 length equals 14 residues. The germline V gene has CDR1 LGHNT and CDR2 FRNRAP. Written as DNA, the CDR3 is TGTGCTAGTGGTTTGGGACTACTCCAAGGGACCCAGTACTTC. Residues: CASGLGLLQGTQYF.

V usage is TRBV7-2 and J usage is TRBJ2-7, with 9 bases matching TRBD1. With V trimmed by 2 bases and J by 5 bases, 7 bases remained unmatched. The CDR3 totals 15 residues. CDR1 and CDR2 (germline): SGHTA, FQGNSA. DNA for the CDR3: TGTGCCAGCAGCTTACAAGGACAGGGGTACGACGAGCAGTACTTC. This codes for CASSLQGQGYDEQYF.

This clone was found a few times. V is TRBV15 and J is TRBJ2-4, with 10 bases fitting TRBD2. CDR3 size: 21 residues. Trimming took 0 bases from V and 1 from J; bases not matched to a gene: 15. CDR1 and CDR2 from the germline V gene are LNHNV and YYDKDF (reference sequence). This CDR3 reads CATSRESRLAGVGRAKNIQYF. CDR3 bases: TGTGCCACCAGCAGAGAGTCCCGACTAGCGGGTGTGGGGCGGGCCAAAAACATTCAGTACTTC.

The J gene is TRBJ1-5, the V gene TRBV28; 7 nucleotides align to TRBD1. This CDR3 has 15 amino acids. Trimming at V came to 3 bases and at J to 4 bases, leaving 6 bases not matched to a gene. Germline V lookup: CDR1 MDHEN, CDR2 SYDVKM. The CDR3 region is CASSFLAGGNQPQHF. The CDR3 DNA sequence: TGTGCCAGCAGTTTCCTGGCAGGGGGGAATCAGCCCCAGCATTTT.

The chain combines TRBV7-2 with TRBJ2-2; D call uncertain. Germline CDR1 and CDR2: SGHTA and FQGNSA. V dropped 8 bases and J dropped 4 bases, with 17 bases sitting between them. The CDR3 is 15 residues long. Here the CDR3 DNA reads TGTGCCAGCGTTGTGGCTCCGGGTTCCACCGGGGAGCTGTTTTTT. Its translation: CASVVAPGSTGELFF. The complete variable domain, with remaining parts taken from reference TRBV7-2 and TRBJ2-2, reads GAGVSQSPSNKVTEKGKDVELRCDPISGHTALYWYRQSLGQGLEFLIYFQGNSAPDKSGLPSDRFSAERTGGSVSTLTIQRTQQEDSAVYLCASVVAPGSTGELFFGEGSRLTVL.

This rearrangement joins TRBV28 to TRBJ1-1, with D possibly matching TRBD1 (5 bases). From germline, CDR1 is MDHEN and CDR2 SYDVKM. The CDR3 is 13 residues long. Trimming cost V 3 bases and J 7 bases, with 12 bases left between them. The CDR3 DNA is TGTGCCAGCAGTTTTCACCCCGACAGTGAAGCTTTCTTT. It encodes CASSFHPDSEAFF.

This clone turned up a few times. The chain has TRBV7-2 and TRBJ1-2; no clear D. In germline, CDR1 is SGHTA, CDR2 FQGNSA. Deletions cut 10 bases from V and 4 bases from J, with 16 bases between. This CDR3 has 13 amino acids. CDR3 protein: CAIKQFTRYGYTF. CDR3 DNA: TGTGCCATCAAACAATTCACACGCTATGGCTACACCTTC.

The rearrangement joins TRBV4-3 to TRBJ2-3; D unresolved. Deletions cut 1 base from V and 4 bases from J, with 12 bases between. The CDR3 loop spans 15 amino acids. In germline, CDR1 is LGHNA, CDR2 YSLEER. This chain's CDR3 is CASSQVWLPADTQYF. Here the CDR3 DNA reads TGCGCCAGCAGCCAAGTTTGGCTACCCGCAGATACGCAGTATTTT.

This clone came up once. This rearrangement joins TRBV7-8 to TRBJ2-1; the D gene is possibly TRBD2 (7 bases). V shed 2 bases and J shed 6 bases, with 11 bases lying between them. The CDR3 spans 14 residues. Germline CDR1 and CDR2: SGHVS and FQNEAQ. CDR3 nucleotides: TGTGCCAGCAGCTTAAGGGGGGGCGGCAATGAGCAGTTCTTC. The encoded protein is CASSLRGGGNEQFF. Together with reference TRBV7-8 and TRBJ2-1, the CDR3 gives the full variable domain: GAGVSQSPRYKVAKRGQDVALRCDPISGHVSLFWYQQALGQGPEFLTYFQNEAQLDKSGLPSDRFFAERPEGSVSTLKIQRTQQEDSAVYLCASSLRGGGNEQFFGPGTRLTVL.

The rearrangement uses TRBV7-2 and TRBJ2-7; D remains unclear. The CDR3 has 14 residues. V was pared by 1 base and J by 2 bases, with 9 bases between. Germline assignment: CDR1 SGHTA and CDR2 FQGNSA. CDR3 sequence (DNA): TGTGCCAGCAGCTTAGGCTCCTTCACCTACGAGCAGTACTTC. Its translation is CASSLGSFTYEQYF.

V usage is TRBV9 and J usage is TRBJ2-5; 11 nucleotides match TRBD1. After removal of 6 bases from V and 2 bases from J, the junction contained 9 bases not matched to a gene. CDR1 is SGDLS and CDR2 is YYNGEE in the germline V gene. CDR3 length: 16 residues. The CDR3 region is CASTERTGGTQETQYF. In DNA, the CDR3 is TGTGCCAGCACCGAAAGGACAGGGGGCACACAAGAGACCCAGTACTTC.

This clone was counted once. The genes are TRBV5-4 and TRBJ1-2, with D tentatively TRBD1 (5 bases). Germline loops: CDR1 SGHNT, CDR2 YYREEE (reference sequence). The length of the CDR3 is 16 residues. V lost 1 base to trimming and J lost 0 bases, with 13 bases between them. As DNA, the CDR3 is TGTGCCAGCAGCTTGAGGGGAACGGGCGCTAACTATGGCTACACCTTC. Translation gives CASSLRGTGANYGYTF.

CDR3 region: CASSVEWQNSPLHF. Here the CDR3 DNA reads TGTGCCAGCAGCGTAGAATGGCAGAATTCACCCCTCCACTTT. The chain links TRBV7-2 to TRBJ1-6; D gene uncertain. From germline, CDR1 is SGHTA and CDR2 FQGNSA. The CDR3 spans 14 residues. V gave up 5 bases and J gave up 7 bases, with 12 bases separating them.

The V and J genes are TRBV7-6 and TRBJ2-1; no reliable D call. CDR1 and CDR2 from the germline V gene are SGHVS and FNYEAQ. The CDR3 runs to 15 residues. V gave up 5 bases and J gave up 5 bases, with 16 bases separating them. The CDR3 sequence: CASSNRWARNNEQFF. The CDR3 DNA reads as TGTGCCAGCAGCAACCGTTGGGCCAGGAACAATGAGCAGTTCTTC.